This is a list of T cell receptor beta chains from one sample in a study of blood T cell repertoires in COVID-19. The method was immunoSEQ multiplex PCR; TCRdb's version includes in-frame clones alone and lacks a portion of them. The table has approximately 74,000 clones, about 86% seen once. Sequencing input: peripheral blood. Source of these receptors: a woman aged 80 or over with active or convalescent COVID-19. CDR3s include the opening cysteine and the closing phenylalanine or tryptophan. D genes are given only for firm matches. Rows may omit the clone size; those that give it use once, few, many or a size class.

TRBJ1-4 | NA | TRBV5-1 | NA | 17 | TGCGCCAGCAGCCAAAACAGGGACCTTACCAATAATGAAAAACTGTTTTTT | CASSQNRDLTNNEKLFF
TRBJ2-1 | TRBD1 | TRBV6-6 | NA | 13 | TGTGCCAGCCACAGGGGCTCCTACAATGAGCAGTTCTTC | CASHRGSYNEQFF
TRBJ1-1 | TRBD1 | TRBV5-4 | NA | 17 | TGTGCCAGCAGCTTTGCGGACAGGGGCGAGGGTAACACTGAAGCTTTCTTT | CASSFADRGEGNTEAFF
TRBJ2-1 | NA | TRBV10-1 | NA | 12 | TGCGCCAGCAGCCGGGACACCAATGAGCAGTTCTTC | CASSRDTNEQFF
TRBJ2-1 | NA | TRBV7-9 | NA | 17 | TGTGCCAGCAGCTTAGCGGCCTGGAAGAGGGCCTACAATGAGCAGTTCTTC | CASSLAAWKRAYNEQFF
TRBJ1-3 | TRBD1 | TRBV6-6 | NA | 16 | TGTGCCAGCACTGTGACAGGGACTTACTCTGGAAACACCATATATTTT | CASTVTGTYSGNTIYF
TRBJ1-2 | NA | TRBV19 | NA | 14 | TGTGCCAGTAGTATCGGCAGGGGTGGCTATGGCTACACCTTC | CASSIGRGGYGYTF
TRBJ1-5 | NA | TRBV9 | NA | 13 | TGTGCCAGCAGCCCTGATGGAGTCGTAGCCCAGCATTTT | CASSPDGVVAQHF
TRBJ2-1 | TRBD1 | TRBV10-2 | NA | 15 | TGCGCCAGCGGATTGACAGGGGATGTCGTCAATGAGCAGTTCTTC | CASGLTGDVVNEQFF
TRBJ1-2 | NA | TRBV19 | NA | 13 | TGTGCCAGTAGTATCCGGAGGAACTATGGCTACACCTTC | CASSIRRNYGYTF
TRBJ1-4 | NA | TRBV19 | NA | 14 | TGTGCCACTACATCCGGGACTCAGAATGAAAAACTGTTTTTT | CATTSGTQNEKLFF
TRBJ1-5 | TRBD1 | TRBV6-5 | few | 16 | TGTGCCAGCAGTTCGGGAGGACAGGGCGAGGGTCAGCCCCAGCATTTT | CASSSGGQGEGQPQHF
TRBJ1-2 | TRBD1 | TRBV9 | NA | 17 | TGTGCCAGCAGCGTAGGCCTCGCCGGGACAGGGGGACGAGGCTACACCTTC | CASSVGLAGTGGRGYTF
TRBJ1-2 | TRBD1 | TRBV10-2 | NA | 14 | TGCGCCAGCAGTGGAGAGACAGGGTTAAATGGCTACACCTTC | CASSGETGLNGYTF
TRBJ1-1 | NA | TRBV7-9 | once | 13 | TGTGCCAGCAGCTTGAAGGGGAAGGCTGAAGCTTTCTTT | CASSLKGKAEAFF
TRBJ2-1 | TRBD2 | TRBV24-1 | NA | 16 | TGTGCCACCAGTGATCCGGGACTAGGCGGCTACAATGAGCAGTTCTTC | CATSDPGLGGYNEQFF
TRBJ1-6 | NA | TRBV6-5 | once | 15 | TGTGCCAGCAGTTACGCCCGGACAGTGCGTTCACCCCTCCACTTT | CASSYARTVRSPLHF
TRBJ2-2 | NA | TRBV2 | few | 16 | TGTGCCAGCAGTGTAATGGGTAGCCGAGTCACCGGGGAGCTGTTTTTT | CASSVMGSRVTGELFF
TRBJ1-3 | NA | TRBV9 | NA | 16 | TGTGCCAGCAGTCGGGGGGAAAAGGGCTCTGGAAACACCATATATTTT | CASSRGEKGSGNTIYF
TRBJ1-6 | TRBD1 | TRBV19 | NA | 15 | TGTGCCAGTAGTTCTTTGGGACAGGGTAATTCACCCCTCCACTTT | CASSSLGQGNSPLHF
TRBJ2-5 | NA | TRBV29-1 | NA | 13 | TGCAGCGTGGTATTTGGACTGGGGGAGACCCAGTACTTC | CSVVFGLGETQYF
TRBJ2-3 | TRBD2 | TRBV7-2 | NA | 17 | TGTGCCAGCAGTTCACCGGGACTAGCGGGGGGCGGCGATACGCAGTATTTT | CASSSPGLAGGGDTQYF
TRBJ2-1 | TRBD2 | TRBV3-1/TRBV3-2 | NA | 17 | TGTGCCAGCAGCCAAGTTGGGTCTAGCGGAGTATACAATGAGCAGTTCTTC | CASSQVGSSGVYNEQFF
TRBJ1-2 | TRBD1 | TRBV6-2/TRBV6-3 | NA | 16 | TGTGCCAGCAGTGGTAACCGACCGGGACAGGGGTATGGCTACACCTTC | CASSGNRPGQGYGYTF
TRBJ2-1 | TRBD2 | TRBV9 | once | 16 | TGTGCCAGCAGCGAGACGGGACTAGCAGCCTACAATGAGCAGTTCTTC | CASSETGLAAYNEQFF
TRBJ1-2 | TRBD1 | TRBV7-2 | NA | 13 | TGTGCCAGCAGCTTAGAAGGAACAGGGGTGAGGACCTTC | CASSLEGTGVRTF
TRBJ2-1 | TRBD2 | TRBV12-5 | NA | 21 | TGTGCTAGTGGTCCAGAGTTTTTGACTAGCGGGAGGACCACTACCTACAATGAGCAGTTCTTC | CASGPEFLTSGRTTTYNEQFF
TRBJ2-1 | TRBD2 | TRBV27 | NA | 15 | TGTGCCAGCACCAGGGGACTAGCGGGTGGTGGTGAGCAGTTCTTC | CASTRGLAGGGEQFF
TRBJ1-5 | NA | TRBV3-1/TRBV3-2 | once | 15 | TGTGCCAGCAGCCTCGGGGGACGGAGCAATCAGCCCCAGCATTTT | CASSLGGRSNQPQHF
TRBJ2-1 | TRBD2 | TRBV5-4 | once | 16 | TGTGCCAGCAGCTCGCCGGGACTAGCGTCCTACAATGAGCAGTTCTTC | CASSSPGLASYNEQFF
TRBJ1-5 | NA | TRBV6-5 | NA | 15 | TGTGCCAGCAGGCGCGGACAACCGGGCAATCAGCCCCAGCATTTT | CASRRGQPGNQPQHF
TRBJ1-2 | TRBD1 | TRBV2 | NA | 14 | TGTGCCAGCAGTGAAGTTGGGACAGGGGGCGGCTACACCTTC | CASSEVGTGGGYTF
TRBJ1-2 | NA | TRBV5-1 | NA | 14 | TGCGCCAGCAGCTTAGGGACGGGAGGCTATGGCTACACCTTC | CASSLGTGGYGYTF
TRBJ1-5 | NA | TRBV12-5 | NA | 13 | TGTGCTAGTTCGATTGAGGTGACCCAGCCCCAGCATTTT | CASSIEVTQPQHF
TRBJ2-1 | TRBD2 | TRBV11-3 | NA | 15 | TGTGCCAGCAGCTTGGCTAGCGGCTCCTACAATGAGCAGTTCTTC | CASSLASGSYNEQFF
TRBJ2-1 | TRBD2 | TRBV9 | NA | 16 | TGTGCCAGCAGCGCCATATCGGGACTAGCGTCCAATGAGCAGTTCTTC | CASSAISGLASNEQFF
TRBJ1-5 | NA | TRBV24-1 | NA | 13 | TGTGCCACCAGTGATCCCGGCAATCAGCCCCAGCATTTT | CATSDPGNQPQHF
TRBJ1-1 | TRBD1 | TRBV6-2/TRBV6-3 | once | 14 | TGTGCCAGCAGCTGGACAGGGAGGGACACTGAAGCTTTCTTT | CASSWTGRDTEAFF
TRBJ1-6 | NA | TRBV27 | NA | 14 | TGTGCCAGCAGTTCCCCGGGGTATAATTCACCCCTCCACTTT | CASSSPGYNSPLHF
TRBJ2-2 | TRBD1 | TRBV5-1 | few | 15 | TGCGCCAGCAGCTTCCGGACAGGGGCGACCGGGGAGCTGTTTTTT | CASSFRTGATGELFF
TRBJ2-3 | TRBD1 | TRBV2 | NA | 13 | TGTGCCAGCTTGGGACAGGGCACAGATACGCAGTATTTT | CASLGQGTDTQYF
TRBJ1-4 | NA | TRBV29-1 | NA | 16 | TGCAGCGCCCTAGGGGCAGGGAGGCAAACTAATGAAAAACTGTTTTTT | CSALGAGRQTNEKLFF
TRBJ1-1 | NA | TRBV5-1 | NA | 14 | TGCGCCAGCAGCTTGGTAGGACGGGGGACTGAAGCTTTCTTT | CASSLVGRGTEAFF
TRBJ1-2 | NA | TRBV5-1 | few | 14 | TGCGCCAGCAGCTTATACAGCCTGAACTATGGCTACACCTTC | CASSLYSLNYGYTF
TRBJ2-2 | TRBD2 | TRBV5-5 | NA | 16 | TGTGCCAGCAGCTTGGCACTAGCGGGAGCCTACGGGGAGCTGTTTTTT | CASSLALAGAYGELFF
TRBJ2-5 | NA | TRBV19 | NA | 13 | TGTGCCAGTAAAGGACTGCTCTCAGAGACCCAGTACTTC | CASKGLLSETQYF
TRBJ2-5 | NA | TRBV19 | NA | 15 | TGTGCCAGTAGTATCAATTGGGGGGGCATTGAGACCCAGTACTTC | CASSINWGGIETQYF
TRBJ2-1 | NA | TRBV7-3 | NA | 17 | TGTGCCAGCAGCCAGCCCGACACGGCTCTAAGTTACAATGAGCAGTTCTTC | CASSQPDTALSYNEQFF
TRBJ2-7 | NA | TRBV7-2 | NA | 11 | TGTGCCAGCAGCCCGCCGGGCGAGCAGTACTTC | CASSPPGEQYF
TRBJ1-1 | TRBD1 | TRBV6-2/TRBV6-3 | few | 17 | TGTGCCAGCAGTTATGGCAGGGGGAAGGGGATGGGCACTGAAGCTTTCTTT | CASSYGRGKGMGTEAFF
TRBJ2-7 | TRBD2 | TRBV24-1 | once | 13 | TGTGCCACCGCCCGGGCGCGGGAGGGAGAGCAGTACTTC | CATARAREGEQYF
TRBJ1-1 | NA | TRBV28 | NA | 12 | TGTGCCAGCAGTACCCCTTTGGTCCAGGCTTTCTTT | CASSTPLVQAFF
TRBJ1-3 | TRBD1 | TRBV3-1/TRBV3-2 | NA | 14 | TGTGCCAGCAGCCCTGGGACAGTTGGAAACACCATATATTTT | CASSPGTVGNTIYF
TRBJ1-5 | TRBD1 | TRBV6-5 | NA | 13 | TGTGCCAGCAGAAGGGACAGAAATCAGCCCCAGCATTTT | CASRRDRNQPQHF
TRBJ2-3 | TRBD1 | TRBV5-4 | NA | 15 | TGTGCCAGCAGCCCGGACAGGGCCTCCACAGATACGCAGTATTTT | CASSPDRASTDTQYF